The sequence of this T cell receptor beta chain was determined in a study of graft-versus-host responses after intestinal transplantation. Study-wide background: Transplants were multivisceral, liver-intestinal, or isolated intestinal. Anti-thymocyte globulin induction preceded about three years of tacrolimus and steroid maintenance in all recipients. Notes on the study in general: Marrow from the recipient contained GvH clones, some of which had appeared first in ileum or blood. Graft-versus-host to host-versus-graft clonal ratios in allografts were high in patients with graft-donor T cell macrochimerism.

The method was immunoSEQ multiplex PCR; TCRdb's version includes in-frame clones alone and lacks a portion of them. The table lists 9,500 to 10,000 clones, 94% of them singletons. V was shortened by 7 bases and J by 0 bases, with 12 bases between the two germline ends. Germline V gene data show CDR1 as LNHDA and CDR2 as SQIVND (reference sequence). This CDR3 comprises 14 residues. The sample holds a few counts of this clone. Its antigen is as yet unknown. The material sequenced was PBMCs, taken 8 days after intestinal transplant. This chain connects TRBV19 to TRBJ1-1; D gene ambiguous. The sequence derives from a human patient who received an intestinal transplant, so some T cells may come from the graft donor. The CDR3 DNA reads as TGTGCCAGTAATCCGTCTGTGGTGAACACTGAAGCTTTCTTT. It translates to CASNPSVVNTEAFF.